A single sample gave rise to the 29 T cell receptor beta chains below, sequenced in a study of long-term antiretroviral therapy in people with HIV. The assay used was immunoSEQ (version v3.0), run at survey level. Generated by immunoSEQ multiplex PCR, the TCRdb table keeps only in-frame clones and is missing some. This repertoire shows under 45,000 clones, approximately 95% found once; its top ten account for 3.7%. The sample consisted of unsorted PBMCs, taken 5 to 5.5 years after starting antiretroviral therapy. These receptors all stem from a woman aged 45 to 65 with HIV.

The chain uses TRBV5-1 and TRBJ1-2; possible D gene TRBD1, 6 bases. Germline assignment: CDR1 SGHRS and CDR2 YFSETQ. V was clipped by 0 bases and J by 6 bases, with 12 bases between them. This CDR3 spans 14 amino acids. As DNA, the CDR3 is TGCGCCAGCAGCTTGGATGGGGGGCGGAATGGCTACACCTTC. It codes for CASSLDGGRNGYTF.

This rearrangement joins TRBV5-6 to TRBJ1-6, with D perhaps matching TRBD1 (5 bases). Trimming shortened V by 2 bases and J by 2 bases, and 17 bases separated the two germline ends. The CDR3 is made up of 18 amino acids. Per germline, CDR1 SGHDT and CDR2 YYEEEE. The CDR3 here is CASSFVRDLSPYNSPLHF. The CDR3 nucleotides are TGTGCCAGCAGCTTTGTTAGGGACTTATCACCCTATAATTCACCCCTCCACTTT.

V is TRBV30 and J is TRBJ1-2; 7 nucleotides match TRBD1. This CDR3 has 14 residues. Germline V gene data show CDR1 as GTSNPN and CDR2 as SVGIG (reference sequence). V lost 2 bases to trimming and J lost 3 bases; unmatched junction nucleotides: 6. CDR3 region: CAWSQDRDYYGYTF. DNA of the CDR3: TGTGCCTGGAGTCAAGACAGGGATTACTATGGCTACACCTTC.

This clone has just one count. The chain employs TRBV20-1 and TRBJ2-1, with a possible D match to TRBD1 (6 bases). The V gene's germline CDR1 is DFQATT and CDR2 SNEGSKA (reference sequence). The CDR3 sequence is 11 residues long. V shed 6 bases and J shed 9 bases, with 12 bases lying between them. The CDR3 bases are TGCAGTGCCCAACAGGGACCTGAGCAGTTCTTC. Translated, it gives CSAQQGPEQFF.

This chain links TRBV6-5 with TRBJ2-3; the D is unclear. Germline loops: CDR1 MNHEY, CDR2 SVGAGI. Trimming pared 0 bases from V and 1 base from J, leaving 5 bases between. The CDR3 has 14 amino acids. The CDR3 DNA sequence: TGTGCCAGCAGTTACTCACCAGGCACAGATACGCAGTATTTT. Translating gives CASSYSPGTDTQYF.

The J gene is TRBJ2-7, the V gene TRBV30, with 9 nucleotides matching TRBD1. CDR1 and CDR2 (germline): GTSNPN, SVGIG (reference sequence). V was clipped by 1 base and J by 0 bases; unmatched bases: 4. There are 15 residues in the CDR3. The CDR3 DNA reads TGTGCCTGGAGTGGGGGACAGGGCGTCTCCTACGAGCAGTACTTC. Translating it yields CAWSGGQGVSYEQYF.

The chain's CDR3 is CASSIDLGAGLNQPQHF. As DNA, the CDR3 is TGTGCCAGTAGTATAGATCTAGGGGCAGGTCTTAATCAGCCCCAGCATTTT. The chain combines TRBV19 with TRBJ1-5, with D possibly being TRBD1 (5 bases). Germline V lookup: CDR1 LNHDA, CDR2 SQIVND (reference sequence). This CDR3 is 17 amino acids long. V was pared by 0 bases and J by 4 bases, with 16 bases between.

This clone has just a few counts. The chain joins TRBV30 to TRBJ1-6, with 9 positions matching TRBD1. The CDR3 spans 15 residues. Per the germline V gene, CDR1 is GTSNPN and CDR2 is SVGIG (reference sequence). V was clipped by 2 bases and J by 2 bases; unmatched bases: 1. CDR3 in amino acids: CAWSTGGAYNSPLHF. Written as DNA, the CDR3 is TGTGCCTGGAGTACAGGGGGCGCCTATAATTCACCCCTCCACTTT.

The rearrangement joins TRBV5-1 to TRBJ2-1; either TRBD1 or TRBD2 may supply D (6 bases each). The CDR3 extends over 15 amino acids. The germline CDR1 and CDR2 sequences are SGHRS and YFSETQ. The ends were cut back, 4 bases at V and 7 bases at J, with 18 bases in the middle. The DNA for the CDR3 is TGCGCCAGCAGCCTCGTACAGGGACTTGGGAATGAGCAGTTCTTC. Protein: CASSLVQGLGNEQFF.

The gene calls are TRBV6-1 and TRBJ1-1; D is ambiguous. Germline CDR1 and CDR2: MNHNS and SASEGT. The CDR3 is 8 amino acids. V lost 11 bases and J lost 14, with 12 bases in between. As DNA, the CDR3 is TGTGCCCGGCAAATCGCGTTCTTT. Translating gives CARQIAFF.

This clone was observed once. This chain's CDR3 is CASSFSQGSDEQYF. In nucleotides, the CDR3 is TGCGCCAGCAGCTTTAGTCAGGGTTCCGACGAGCAGTACTTC. The V and J genes are TRBV5-1 and TRBJ2-7; possible D gene TRBD1, 5 bases. Germline CDR1 and CDR2: SGHRS and YFSETQ. This CDR3 contains 14 residues. The V gene lost 2 bases and the J gene lost 5 bases, with 14 bases spanning the gap.

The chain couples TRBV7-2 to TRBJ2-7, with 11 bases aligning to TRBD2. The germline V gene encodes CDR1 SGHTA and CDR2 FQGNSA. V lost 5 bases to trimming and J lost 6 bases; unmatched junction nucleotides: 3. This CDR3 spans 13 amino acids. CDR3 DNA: TGTGCCAGCAGCGGGGGACTAGCGGCCGAGCAGTACTTC. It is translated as CASSGGLAAEQYF.

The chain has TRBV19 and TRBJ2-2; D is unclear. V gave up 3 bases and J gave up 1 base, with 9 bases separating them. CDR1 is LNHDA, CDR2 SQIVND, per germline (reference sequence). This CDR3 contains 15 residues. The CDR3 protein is CASSIAPRNTGELFF. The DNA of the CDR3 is TGTGCCAGTAGTATCGCCCCAAGGAACACCGGGGAGCTGTTTTTT.

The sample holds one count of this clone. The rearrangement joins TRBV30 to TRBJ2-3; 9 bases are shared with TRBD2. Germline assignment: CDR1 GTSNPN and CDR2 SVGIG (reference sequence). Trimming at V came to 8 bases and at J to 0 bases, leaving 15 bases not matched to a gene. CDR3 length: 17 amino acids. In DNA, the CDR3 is TGTGCCGGGGGTTGGGTAGCGGGGGCCTCTAGCACAGATACGCAGTATTTT. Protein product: CAGGWVAGASSTDTQYF. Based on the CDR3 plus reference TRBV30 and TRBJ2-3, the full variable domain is SQTIHQWPATLVQPVGSPLSLECTVEGTSNPNLYWYRQAAGRGLQLLFYSVGIGQISSEVPQNLSASRPQDRQFILSSKKLLLSDSGFYLCAGGWVAGASSTDTQYFGPGTRLTVL.

The CDR3 region has the DNA TGTGCCAGCACCTTCAATCAGCCCCAGCATTTT. Its translation is CASTFNQPQHF. The rearrangement links TRBV6-1 to TRBJ1-5; no clear D gene. Germline loops: CDR1 MNHNS, CDR2 SASEGT. The germline V and J ends were trimmed by 7 bases and 3 bases, with 4 bases remaining between them. This CDR3 is built from 11 residues.

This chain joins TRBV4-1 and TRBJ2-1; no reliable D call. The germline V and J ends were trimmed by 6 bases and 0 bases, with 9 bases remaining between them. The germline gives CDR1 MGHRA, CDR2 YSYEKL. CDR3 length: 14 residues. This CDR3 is CASRDGGSYNEQFF. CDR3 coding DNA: TGCGCCAGCAGGGACGGCGGCTCCTACAATGAGCAGTTCTTC.

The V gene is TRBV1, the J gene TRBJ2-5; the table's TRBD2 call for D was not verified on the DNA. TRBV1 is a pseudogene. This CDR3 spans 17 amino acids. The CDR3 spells CTSSLSRASGVQETQYF. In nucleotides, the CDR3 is TGCACCAGCAGTCTAAGCAGGGCTAGCGGGGTTCAAGAGACCCAGTACTTC.

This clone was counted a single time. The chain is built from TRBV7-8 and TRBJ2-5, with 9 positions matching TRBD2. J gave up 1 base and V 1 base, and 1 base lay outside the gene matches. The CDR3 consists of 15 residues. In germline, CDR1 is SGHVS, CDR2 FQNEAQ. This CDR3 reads CASSLGLAVQETQYF. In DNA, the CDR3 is TGTGCCAGCAGCTTAGGACTAGCGGTCCAAGAGACCCAGTACTTC.

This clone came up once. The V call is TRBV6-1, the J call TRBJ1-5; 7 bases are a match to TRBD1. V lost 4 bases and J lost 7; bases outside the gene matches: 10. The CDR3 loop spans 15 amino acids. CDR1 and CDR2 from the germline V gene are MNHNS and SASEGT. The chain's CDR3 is CASSVSTGWEQPQHF. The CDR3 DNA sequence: TGTGCCAGCAGTGTTTCGACAGGGTGGGAGCAGCCCCAGCATTTT.

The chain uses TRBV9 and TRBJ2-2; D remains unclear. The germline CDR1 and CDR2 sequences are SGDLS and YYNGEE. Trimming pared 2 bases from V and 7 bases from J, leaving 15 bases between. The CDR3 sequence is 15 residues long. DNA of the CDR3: TGTGCCAGCAGCGTGAGGTCAGAATGGAGCGGGGAGCTGTTTTTT. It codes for CASSVRSEWSGELFF. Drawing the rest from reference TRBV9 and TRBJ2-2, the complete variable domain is DSGVTQTPKHLITATGQRVTLRCSPRSGDLSVYWYQQSLDQGLQFLIQYYNGEERAKGNILERFSAQQFPDLHSELNLSSLELGDSALYFCASSVRSEWSGELFFGEGSRLTVL.

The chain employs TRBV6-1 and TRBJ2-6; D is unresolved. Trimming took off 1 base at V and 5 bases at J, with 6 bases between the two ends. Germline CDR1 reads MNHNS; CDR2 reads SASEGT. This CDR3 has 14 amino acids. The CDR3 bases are TGTGCCAGCAGTGAAGGGGGTTGGGCCAACGTCCTGACTTTC. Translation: CASSEGGWANVLTF.

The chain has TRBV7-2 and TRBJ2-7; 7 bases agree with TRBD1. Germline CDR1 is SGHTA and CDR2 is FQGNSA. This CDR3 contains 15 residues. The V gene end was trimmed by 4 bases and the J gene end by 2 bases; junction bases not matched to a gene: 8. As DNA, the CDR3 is TGTGCCAGCAGCTCGAGACAGGGTGGGACCTACGAGCAGTACTTC. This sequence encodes CASSSRQGGTYEQYF.

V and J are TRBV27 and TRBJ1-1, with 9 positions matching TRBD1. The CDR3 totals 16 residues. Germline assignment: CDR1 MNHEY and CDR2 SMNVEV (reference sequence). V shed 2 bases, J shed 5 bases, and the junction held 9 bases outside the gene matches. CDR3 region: CASSLGIGTGTTEAFF. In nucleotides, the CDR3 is TGTGCCAGCAGTTTAGGGATCGGGACAGGGACTACTGAAGCTTTCTTT.

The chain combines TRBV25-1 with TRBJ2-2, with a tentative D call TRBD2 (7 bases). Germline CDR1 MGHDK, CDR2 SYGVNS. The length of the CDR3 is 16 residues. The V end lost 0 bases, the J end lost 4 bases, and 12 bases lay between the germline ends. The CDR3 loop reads CASSEYGGRTTGELFF. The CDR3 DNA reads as TGTGCCAGCAGTGAATACGGGGGGCGGACCACCGGGGAGCTGTTTTTT.

Here the CDR3 reads CASGLNSDYEQYF. The CDR3, as DNA: TGTGCTAGTGGTTTGAACAGCGACTACGAGCAGTACTTC. The chain joins TRBV12-5 to TRBJ2-7; no clear D. V lost 2 bases and J lost 3, with 8 bases in between. The CDR3 runs to 13 residues. The germline gives CDR1 LGHNT, CDR2 FRNRAP.

CDR3: CASSESGIRTDTQYF. The CDR3, as DNA: TGTGCCAGCAGTGAGAGCGGGATTCGCACAGATACGCAGTATTTT. This rearrangement joins TRBV2 to TRBJ2-3; 7 nucleotides line up with TRBD2. The germline V gene encodes CDR1 SNHLY and CDR2 FYNNEI. J lost 1 base, V lost 3 bases, and 4 bases had no gene match. The CDR3 runs 15 residues. Together with reference TRBV2 and TRBJ2-3, the CDR3 gives the full variable domain: EPEVTQTPSHQVTQMGQEVILRCVPISNHLYFYWYRQILGQKVEFLVSFYNNEISEKSEIFDDQFSVERPDGSNFTLKIRSTKLEDSAMYFCASSESGIRTDTQYFGPGTRLTVL.

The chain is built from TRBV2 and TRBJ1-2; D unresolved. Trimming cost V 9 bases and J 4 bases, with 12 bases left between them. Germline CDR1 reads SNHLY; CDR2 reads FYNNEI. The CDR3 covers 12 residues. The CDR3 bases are TGTGCCAGTCTACAGAAGCTCTATGGCTACACCTTC. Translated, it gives CASLQKLYGYTF.

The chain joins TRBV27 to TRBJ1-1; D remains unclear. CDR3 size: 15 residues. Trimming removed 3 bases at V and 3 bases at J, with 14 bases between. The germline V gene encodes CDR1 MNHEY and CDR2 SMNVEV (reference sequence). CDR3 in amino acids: CASSLWGLGDTEAFF. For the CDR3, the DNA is TGTGCCAGCAGTTTGTGGGGTCTGGGTGACACTGAAGCTTTCTTT.

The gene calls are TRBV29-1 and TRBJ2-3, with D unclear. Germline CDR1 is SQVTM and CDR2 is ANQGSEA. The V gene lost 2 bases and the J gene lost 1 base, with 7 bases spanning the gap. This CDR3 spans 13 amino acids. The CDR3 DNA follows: TGCAGCGTTGAATATGGGGGCACAGATACGCAGTATTTT. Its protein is CSVEYGGTDTQYF.